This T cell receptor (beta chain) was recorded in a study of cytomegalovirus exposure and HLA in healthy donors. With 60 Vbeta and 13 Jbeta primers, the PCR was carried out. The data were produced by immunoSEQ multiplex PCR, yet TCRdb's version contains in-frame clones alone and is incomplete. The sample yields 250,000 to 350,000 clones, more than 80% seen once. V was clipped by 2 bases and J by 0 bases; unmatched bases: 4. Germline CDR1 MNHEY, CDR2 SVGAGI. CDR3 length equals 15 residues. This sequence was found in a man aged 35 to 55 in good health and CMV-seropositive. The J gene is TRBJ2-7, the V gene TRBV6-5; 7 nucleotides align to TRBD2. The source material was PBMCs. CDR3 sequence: CASSYGAGVSYEQYF. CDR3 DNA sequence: TGTGCCAGCAGTTACGGGGCGGGAGTCTCCTACGAGCAGTACTTC.